Included here is one T cell receptor beta chain sequence, with context. The data were obtained in a study of somatic mutations in cytotoxic T cells in rheumatoid arthritis. V shed 4 bases and J shed 5 bases, with 10 bases lying between them. Germline V gene sequence: CDR1 MGHRA, CDR2 YSYEKL. There are 13 residues in the CDR3. Profiling relied on immunoSEQ multiplex PCR, and the TCRdb table lists in-frame clones only, not all of them. Of around 23,000 clones in the sample, 70% to 80% are singletons; the top ten hold roughly 9.9%. The chain employs TRBV4-1 and TRBJ2-3, with D uncertain. The sequencing input was CD8+ T cells sorted from blood. This clonotype originated in a woman under 30 in good health. For the CDR3, the DNA is TGCGCCAGCAGCCCGATGCTGGGAGATACGCAGTATTTT. Translation: CASSPMLGDTQYF.